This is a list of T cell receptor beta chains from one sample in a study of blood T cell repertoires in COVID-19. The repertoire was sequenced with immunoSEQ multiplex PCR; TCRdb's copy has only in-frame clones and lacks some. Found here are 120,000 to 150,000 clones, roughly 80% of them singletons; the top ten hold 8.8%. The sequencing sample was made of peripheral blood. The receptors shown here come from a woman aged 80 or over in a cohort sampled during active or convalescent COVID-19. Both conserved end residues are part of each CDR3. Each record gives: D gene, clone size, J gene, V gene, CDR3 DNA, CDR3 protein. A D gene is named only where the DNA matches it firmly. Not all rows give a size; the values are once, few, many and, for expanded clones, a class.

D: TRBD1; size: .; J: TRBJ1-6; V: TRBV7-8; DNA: TGTGCCAGCAGCTTAAGAGGGGGCTTGAGCTCCTATAATTCACCCCTCCACTTT; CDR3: CASSLRGGLSSYNSPLHF
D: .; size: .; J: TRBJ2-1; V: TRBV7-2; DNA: TGTGCCAGCAGCTTAGCCAGGTTCACCTACAATGAGCAGTTCTTC; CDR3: CASSLARFTYNEQFF
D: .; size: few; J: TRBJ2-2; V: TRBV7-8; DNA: TGTGCCAGCCGAGACAGGTGGGGCACCGGGGAGCTGTTTTTT; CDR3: CASRDRWGTGELFF
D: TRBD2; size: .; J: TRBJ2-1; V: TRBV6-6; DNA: TGTGCCAGCAGTGATGGGACTAGCTCTTACAATGAGCAGTTCTTC; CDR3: CASSDGTSSYNEQFF
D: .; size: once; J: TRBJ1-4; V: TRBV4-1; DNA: TGCGCCAGCAGCCTATCCTACGCGGGGACTTTGAAGGAAAAACTGTTTTTT; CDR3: CASSLSYAGTLKEKLFF
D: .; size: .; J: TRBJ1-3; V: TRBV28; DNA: TGTGCCAGCATTCGACAGAGCTCTGGAAACACCATATATTTT; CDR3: CASIRQSSGNTIYF
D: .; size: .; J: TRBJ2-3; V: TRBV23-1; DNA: TGCGCCAGCAGTCAACAGACCGGACTAAAACCGCCCACAGATACGCAGTATTTT; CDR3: CASSQQTGLKPPTDTQYF
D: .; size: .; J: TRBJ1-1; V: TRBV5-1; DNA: TGCGCCAGCAGCTTGGTGGCAGGGTCGAACACTGAAGCTTTCTTT; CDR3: CASSLVAGSNTEAFF
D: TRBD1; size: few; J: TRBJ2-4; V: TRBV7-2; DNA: TGTGCCAGCAGCGTAGGGGGCGCAAACATTCAGTACTTC; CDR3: CASSVGGANIQYF
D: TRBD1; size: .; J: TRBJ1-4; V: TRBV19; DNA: TGTGCCAGTAGTGCACAGGGGGGGCGGCATGAAAAACTGTTTTTT; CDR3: CASSAQGGRHEKLFF
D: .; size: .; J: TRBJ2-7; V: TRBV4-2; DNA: TGTGCCAGCAGCCAAGGAGACAGAACCTACGAGCAGTACTTC; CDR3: CASSQGDRTYEQYF
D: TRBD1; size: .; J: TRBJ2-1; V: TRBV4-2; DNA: TGTGCCAGCAGCCACACAGGGGTATCCTACAATGAGCAGTTCTTC; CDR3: CASSHTGVSYNEQFF
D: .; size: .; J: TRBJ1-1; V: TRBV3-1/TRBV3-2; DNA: TGTGCCAGCAGCCGGGGGGGGTACACTGAAGCTTTCTTT; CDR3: CASSRGGYTEAFF
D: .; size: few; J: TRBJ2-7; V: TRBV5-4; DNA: TGTGCCAGCAGCTTGGACAGGGAGTCCTACGAGCAGTACTTC; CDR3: CASSLDRESYEQYF
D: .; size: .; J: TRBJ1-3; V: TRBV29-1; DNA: TGCAGCGTAGACCGGGTGGACACCATATATTTT; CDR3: CSVDRVDTIYF
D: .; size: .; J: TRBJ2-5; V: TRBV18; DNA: TGTGCCAGCTCACCCCGAGGGGGACCGCAAGAGACCCAGTACTTC; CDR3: CASSPRGGPQETQYF
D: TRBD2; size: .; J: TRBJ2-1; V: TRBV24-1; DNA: TGTGCCACCAGTGATCCGCCGGGACTAGCGGGGGGGGATGAGCAGTTCTTC; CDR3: CATSDPPGLAGGDEQFF
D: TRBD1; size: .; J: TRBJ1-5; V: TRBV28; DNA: TGTGCCAGCAGGGGGGGACAGGGGGCTCAGCCCCAGCATTTT; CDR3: CASRGGQGAQPQHF
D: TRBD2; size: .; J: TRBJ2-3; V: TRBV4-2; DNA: TGTGCCAGCAGCCAAGATAGCAACGGGGGGAGCACAGATACGCAGTATTTT; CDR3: CASSQDSNGGSTDTQYF
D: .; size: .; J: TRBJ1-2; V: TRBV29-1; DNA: TGCAGCGTTGTTGGGGGGGATTCAGGGGATGGCTACACCTTC; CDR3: CSVVGGDSGDGYTF
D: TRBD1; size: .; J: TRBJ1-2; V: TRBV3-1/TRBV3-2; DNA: TGTGCCAGCAGCCGCAACGACAGGGACCGACAAGGCTACACCTTC; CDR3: CASSRNDRDRQGYTF
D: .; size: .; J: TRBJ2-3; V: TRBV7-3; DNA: TGTGCCAGCAGCCCTTATGGCCTTACAGATACGCAGTATTTT; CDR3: CASSPYGLTDTQYF
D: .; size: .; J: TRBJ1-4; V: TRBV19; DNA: TGTGCCAGTCTGAGACAGGCAACTAATGAAAAACTGTTTTTT; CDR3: CASLRQATNEKLFF
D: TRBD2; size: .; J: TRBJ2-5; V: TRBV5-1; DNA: TGCGCCAGCAGCTTCACTAGCGGGGGGGCAGGGGAGACCCAGTACTTC; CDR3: CASSFTSGGAGETQYF
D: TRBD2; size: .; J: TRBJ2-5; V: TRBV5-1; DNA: TGCGCCAGCAGCTTGGTGGGCGGGGGAAGGTCGGAGACCCAGTACTTC; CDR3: CASSLVGGGRSETQYF
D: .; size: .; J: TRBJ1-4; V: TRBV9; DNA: TGTGCCAGCAGCGCCACGGACAGTAAAAAACTGTTTTTT; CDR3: CASSATDSKKLFF
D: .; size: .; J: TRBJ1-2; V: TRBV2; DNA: TGTGCCAGCAGTGTCACGGTTAACTATGGCTACACCTTC; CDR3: CASSVTVNYGYTF
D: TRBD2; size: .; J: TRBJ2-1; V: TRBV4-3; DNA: TGCGCCAGCAGCCATACATACACAACGGGGGGGTCACCCTTCCAGTTCTTC; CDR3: CASSHTYTTGGSPFQFF
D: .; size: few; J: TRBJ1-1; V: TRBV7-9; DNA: TGTGCCAGCAGCCCTAGGACATACCCGAACACTGAAGCTTTCTTT; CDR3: CASSPRTYPNTEAFF
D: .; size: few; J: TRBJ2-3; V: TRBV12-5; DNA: TGTGCTAGTGGTTTGGCCGACAGGTATAAAGATACGCAGTATTTT; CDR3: CASGLADRYKDTQYF
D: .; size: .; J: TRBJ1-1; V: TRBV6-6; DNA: TGTGCCAGCCGGCGGGACCCGAACACTGAAGCTTTCTTT; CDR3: CASRRDPNTEAFF
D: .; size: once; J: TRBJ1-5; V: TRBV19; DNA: TGTGCCAGCCGAGGGCGGAGGCAGCCCCAGCATTTT; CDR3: CASRGRRQPQHF
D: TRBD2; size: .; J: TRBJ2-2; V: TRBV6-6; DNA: TGTGCCAGCAGTCCCACCCTCCCCGGCGGGGGGGCCCGAAACACCGGGGAGCTGTTTTTT; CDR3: CASSPTLPGGGARNTGELFF
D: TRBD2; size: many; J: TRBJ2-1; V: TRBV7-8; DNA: TGTGCCAGCAGCTTAGAAGATAGCGGGGGCCTTTCTAATGAGCAGTTCTTC; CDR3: CASSLEDSGGLSNEQFF
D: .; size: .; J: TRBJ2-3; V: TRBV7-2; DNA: TGTGCCAGCAGCCCAGCGGCTACCTCCACAGATACGCAGTATTTT; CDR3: CASSPAATSTDTQYF
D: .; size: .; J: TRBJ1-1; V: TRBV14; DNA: TGTGCCAGCAGCCAGCACATGAACACTGAAGCTTTCTTT; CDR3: CASSQHMNTEAFF
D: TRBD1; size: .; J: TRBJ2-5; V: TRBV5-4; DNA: TGTGCCAGCAGATCCGGGACAGGGGGAGAGACCCAGTACTTC; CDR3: CASRSGTGGETQYF
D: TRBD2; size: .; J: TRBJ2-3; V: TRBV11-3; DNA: TGTGCCAGCAGCCCGGGGAGGCGGGGGGGCCCCGATACGCAGTATTTT; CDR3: CASSPGRRGGPDTQYF
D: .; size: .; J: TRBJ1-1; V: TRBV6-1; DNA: TGTGCCAGCAGTGAAGATCGCAGGGTCGCTGAAGCTTTCTTT; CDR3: CASSEDRRVAEAFF
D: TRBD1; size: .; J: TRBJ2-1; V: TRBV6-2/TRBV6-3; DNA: TGTGCCAGCAGCCCCGTCGTCCCGACAGGGGCAGGTGAGCAGTTCTTC; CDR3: CASSPVVPTGAGEQFF
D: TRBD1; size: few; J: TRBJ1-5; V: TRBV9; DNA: TGTGCCAGCAGCCCGACAGGGGTGAAGCCCCAGCATTTT; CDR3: CASSPTGVKPQHF
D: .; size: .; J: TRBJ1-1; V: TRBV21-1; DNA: TGTGCCAGCAGCAAGGACAGGGGGGATTTCACTGAAGCTTTCTTT; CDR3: CASSKDRGDFTEAFF
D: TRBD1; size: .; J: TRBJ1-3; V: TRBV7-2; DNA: TGTGCCAGCAGCCAGGGGGGATCTGGAAACACCATATATTTT; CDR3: CASSQGGSGNTIYF
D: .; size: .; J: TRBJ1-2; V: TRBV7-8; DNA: TGTGCCAGCAGCCCCGGAGCAGCACTTGACTATGGCTACACCTTC; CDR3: CASSPGAALDYGYTF
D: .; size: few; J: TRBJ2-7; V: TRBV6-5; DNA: TGTGCCAGCACCTCTCGCGGGGCAGGTGCGGGGGAGCAGTACTTC; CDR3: CASTSRGAGAGEQYF
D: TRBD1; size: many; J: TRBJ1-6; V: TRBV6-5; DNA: TGTGCCAGCAGAACTACAGGGGGGAGTTCACCCCTCCACTTT; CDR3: CASRTTGGSSPLHF